This TCR beta chain was captured by sequencing in a study of T-cell reconstitution after alpha-beta-depleted transplantation in children. Using unique molecular identifiers, the investigators prepared the TCRbeta library. Each CDR3 protein gets one entry after TCRdb re-called the PCR reads with MiXCR. The sample consists of 200,000 to 250,000 distinct CDR3 sequences, around 10% of them appearing once. This CDR3 region has 14 residues. Per germline, CDR1 SGHRS and CDR2 YFSETQ. The germline V and J ends were trimmed by 5 bases and 0 bases, with 10 bases remaining between them. This clonotype was detected many times.

J is TRBJ2-3 and V is TRBV5-1; D is perhaps TRBD1 (5 bases). The TCR sequence derives from a human donor who donated a stem cell graft to a child with acute lymphoblastic leukemia. The sample here was PBMCs from the stem cell graft donor, taken from the stem cell graft. CDR3 coding DNA: TGCGCCAGCAGTTCCAGGGATAGCACAGATACGCAGTATTTT. This gives the protein CASSSRDSTDTQYF.